The rows below give T cell receptor beta chains drawn from one sample of a study of shared clonotypes between healthy human individuals. Clones were read by immunoSEQ multiplex PCR, and TCRdb kept only the in-frame ones, dropping some. The sample includes 550,000 to 850,000 clones, over 60% seen only once; the top ten take under 2%. Source material: memory CD4+ T cells sorted from blood. Receptors were obtained from a woman aged 25 to 39 in good health. Both conserved end residues are part of each CDR3. The D gene is left open where the match is weak. Rows may omit the clone size; those that give it use once, few, many or a size class.

clone_size	d_call	v_call	j_call	cdr3_aa	cdr3_nt
few	.	TRBV21-1	TRBJ2-1	CASSLITGTDNNEQFF	TGTGCCAGCAGTCTAATAACGGGGACAGATAACAATGAGCAGTTCTTC
few	.	TRBV28	TRBJ1-4	CASSGADTTNEKLFF	TGTGCCAGCTCCGGGGCAGATACAACTAATGAAAAACTGTTTTTT
.	.	TRBV28	TRBJ1-4	CASSPYRDLNEKLFF	TGTGCCAGCAGTCCATACCGGGACCTTAATGAAAAACTGTTTTTT
once	TRBD1	TRBV29-1	TRBJ1-1	CSVRQGNTEAFF	TGCAGCGTTCGACAGGGGAACACTGAAGCTTTCTTT
.	.	TRBV19	TRBJ1-4	CASSTSGTLGEKLFF	TGTGCCAGTAGTACCTCCGGGACACTGGGGGAAAAACTGTTTTTT
.	.	TRBV6-5	TRBJ2-3	CASSYDRTDTQYF	TGTGCCAGCAGTTATGACCGAACAGATACGCAGTATTTT
.	.	TRBV7-2	TRBJ2-1	CASSLVSGREQFF	TGTGCCAGCAGCTTAGTTTCAGGCCGAGAGCAGTTCTTC
.	.	TRBV25-1	TRBJ2-7	CASSELDIYEQYF	TGTGCCAGCAGTGAATTAGATATCTACGAGCAGTACTTC
few	.	TRBV7-6	TRBJ2-1	CASSPDGLRNNEQFF	TGTGCCAGCAGCCCGGACGGACTCCGTAACAATGAGCAGTTCTTC
.	.	TRBV5-1	TRBJ1-1	CASSLLGMNTEAFF	TGCGCCAGCAGCTTGCTAGGGATGAACACTGAAGCTTTCTTT
.	TRBD1	TRBV5-1	TRBJ1-1	CASSHRDRGSMNTEAFF	TGCGCCAGCAGCCACCGGGACAGGGGCTCTATGAACACTGAAGCTTTCTTT
.	TRBD1	TRBV28	TRBJ1-1	CASSQKQVGRGFRNTEAFF	TGTGCCAGCAGTCAAAAGCAGGTCGGCAGGGGGTTTAGGAACACTGAAGCTTTCTTT
few	.	TRBV1	TRBJ2-3	CTSSQDLSRTSTDTQYF	TGCACCAGCAGCCAAGATCTGTCCAGAACTAGCACAGATACGCAGTATTTT
.	TRBD2	TRBV19	TRBJ2-7	CASSDPGTSGSYEQYF	TGTGCCAGTAGTGACCCCGGGACTAGCGGAAGCTACGAGCAGTACTTC
.	.	TRBV2	TRBJ2-5	CASSEARLKSETQYF	TGTGCCAGCAGTGAAGCGAGGTTAAAATCGGAGACCCAGTACTTC
.	TRBD2	TRBV30	TRBJ2-3	CAWSEGLAGVDTQYF	TGTGCCTGGAGTGAAGGACTAGCGGGAGTAGATACGCAGTATTTT
few	.	TRBV28	TRBJ2-7	CASSLSYSYEQYF	TGTGCCAGCAGTTTATCATACTCCTACGAGCAGTACTTC
many	.	TRBV2	TRBJ1-1	CASSEQGTHTEAFF	TGTGCCAGCAGTGAACAGGGGACCCACACTGAAGCTTTCTTT
.	.	TRBV10-2	TRBJ2-7	CASSEYRRTIGPRGQQYF	TGCGCCAGCAGTGAGTATCGTCGGACTATCGGGCCTCGGGGGCAGCAGTACTTC
once	.	TRBV19	TRBJ1-2	CASSRSEGYTF	TGTGCCAGTAGTCGATCGGAAGGCTACACCTTC
.	.	TRBV14	TRBJ2-7	CASSQVGDWGTGYYEQYF	TGTGCCAGCAGCCAAGTTGGCGATTGGGGGACGGGATACTACGAGCAGTACTTC
.	.	TRBV28	TRBJ2-5	CASRRETQYF	TGTGCCAGCCGGAGGGAGACCCAGTACTTC
.	.	TRBV5-8	TRBJ1-1	CASSAHSGASTEAFF	TGTGCCAGCAGCGCCCACTCGGGGGCAAGCACTGAAGCTTTCTTT
.	TRBD2	TRBV6-1	TRBJ2-7	CASSEMASGTYEQYF	TGTGCCAGCAGTGAAATGGCTAGCGGGACGTACGAGCAGTACTTC
.	TRBD1	TRBV28	TRBJ2-5	CASSLSPGGGQETQYF	TGTGCCAGCAGTTTATCCCCAGGGGGCGGCCAAGAGACCCAGTACTTC
once	.	TRBV7-9	TRBJ1-2	CASSLASGYGYTF	TGTGCCAGCAGCTTAGCGAGCGGGTATGGCTACACCTTC
.	.	TRBV7-3	TRBJ1-1	CASSDTGTGNTEAFF	TGTGCCAGCAGCGACACCGGGACGGGGAACACTGAAGCTTTCTTT
.	.	TRBV18	TRBJ2-3	CASSPGTASTDTQYF	TGTGCCAGCTCGCCCGGGACGGCTAGCACAGATACGCAGTATTTT
.	TRBD1	TRBV29-1	TRBJ2-7	CSVKDRVRPYEQYF	TGCAGCGTTAAGGACAGGGTTCGGCCCTACGAGCAGTACTTC
few	TRBD1	TRBV7-2	TRBJ2-3	CASSKTGTGTDTQYF	TGTGCCAGCAGCAAAACGGGGACAGGCACAGATACGCAGTATTTT
.	.	TRBV7-8	TRBJ2-7	CASSFSQSYEQYF	TGTGCCAGCAGCTTCAGCCAGAGCTACGAGCAGTACTTC
.	.	TRBV28	TRBJ1-5	CASSLMDGQGQPQHF	TGTGCCAGCAGTTTAATGGACGGTCAAGGACAGCCCCAGCATTTT
.	.	TRBV19	TRBJ2-1	CASSMLVRASSYNEQFF	TGTGCCAGTAGTATGCTAGTGAGAGCGAGCTCCTACAATGAGCAGTTCTTC
.	.	TRBV30	TRBJ2-5	CAWSQSVQETQYF	TGTGCCTGGAGTCAGTCAGTCCAAGAGACCCAGTACTTC
.	.	TRBV2	TRBJ2-3	CASREHTLGTDTQYF	TGTGCCAGCAGGGAGCATACTTTGGGCACAGATACGCAGTATTTT
few	TRBD2	TRBV29-1	TRBJ2-2	CSAGTSGRAGELFF	TGCAGCGCCGGGACTAGCGGGAGGGCCGGGGAGCTGTTTTTT
.	.	TRBV11-2	TRBJ1-4	CASSLLGGRGEKLFF	TGTGCCAGCAGCTTGTTAGGGGGGCGAGGGGAAAAACTGTTTTTT
many	.	TRBV15	TRBJ1-5	CATSTARDNLRSQPQHF	TGTGCCACCAGCACCGCTCGGGACAATTTAAGATCTCAGCCCCAGCATTTT
.	.	TRBV15	TRBJ1-1	CATSRDPTAYMNTEAFF	TGTGCCACCAGCAGAGACCCAACAGCCTACATGAACACTGAAGCTTTCTTT
.	.	TRBV10-3	TRBJ2-4	CAISEYSDSPIQYF	TGTGCCATCAGTGAGTACAGTGATTCGCCCATTCAGTACTTC
few	TRBD1	TRBV5-1	TRBJ1-2	CASSIQGDYGYTF	TGCGCCAGCAGCATACAGGGGGACTATGGCTACACCTTC
.	.	TRBV28	TRBJ2-7	CASSLLRSSYEQYF	TGTGCCAGCAGTTTATTGCGCAGCTCCTACGAGCAGTACTTC
.	.	TRBV5-1	TRBJ1-5	CASSAGTTNQPQHF	TGCGCCAGCAGCGCCGGGACAACCAATCAGCCCCAGCATTTT
.	TRBD1	TRBV19	TRBJ1-1	CASSRDRDRTTLATRGGVF	TGTGCCAGTAGTCGGGACCGGGACAGGACGACCCTAGCGACCCGAGGCGGGGTTTTT
.	TRBD1	TRBV11-1	TRBJ2-2	CASSLRGSNTGELFF	TGTGCCAGCAGCCTCAGGGGGTCGAACACCGGGGAGCTGTTTTTT
few	.	TRBV2	TRBJ1-2	CASSEGGYTF	TGTGCCAGCAGTGAAGGTGGCTACACCTTC
few	TRBD2	TRBV27	TRBJ2-1	CASSSGSSYNEQFF	TGTGCCAGTAGCAGCGGGAGCTCCTACAATGAGCAGTTCTTC
few	.	TRBV7-8	TRBJ1-2	CASSVRGFYGYTF	TGTGCCAGCAGCGTCAGGGGTTTCTATGGCTACACCTTC
.	.	TRBV7-9	TRBJ1-4	CASSSYGPGEKLFF	TGTGCCAGCAGCTCCTATGGGCCGGGGGAAAAACTGTTTTTT
.	.	TRBV29-1	TRBJ1-4	CSVASGEGKLFF	TGCAGCGTTGCGTCGGGGGAAGGAAAACTGTTTTTT
.	.	TRBV27	TRBJ2-7	CASSLSRDTGQYF	TGTGCCAGCAGTTTATCGAGGGACACAGGGCAGTACTTC
.	TRBD1	TRBV19	TRBJ1-1	CATEQGNLNTEAFF	TGTGCCACCGAACAGGGGAACCTGAACACTGAAGCTTTCTTT
.	TRBD1	TRBV6-6	TRBJ2-3	CASSWGQGDISDTQYF	TGTGCCAGCAGTTGGGGACAGGGCGATATATCAGATACGCAGTATTTT
.	.	TRBV11-2	TRBJ2-7	CASSLVNTLDF	TGTGCCAGCAGCTTAGTGAATACCCTGGACTTC
few	TRBD1	TRBV5-4	TRBJ2-5	CASKTPGTAQETQYF	TGTGCCAGCAAGACCCCGGGGACAGCTCAAGAGACCCAGTACTTC
once	.	TRBV6-5	TRBJ2-3	CASSYSGHLTDTQYF	TGTGCCAGCAGTTACAGCGGACACCTCACAGATACGCAGTATTTT
.	.	TRBV5-1	TRBJ2-7	CASSPGLPHYEQYF	TGCGCCAGCAGCCCCGGGCTACCGCACTACGAGCAGTACTTC
few	TRBD2	TRBV25-1	TRBJ2-2	CASSGLAGGLYTGELFF	TGTGCCAGCAGTGGCTTAGCGGGAGGTTTGTACACCGGGGAGCTGTTTTTT
few	.	TRBV6-6	TRBJ1-1	CASSYSQNTEAFF	TGTGCCAGCAGTTACTCCCAGAACACTGAAGCTTTCTTT
.	.	TRBV5-1	TRBJ1-2	CASSLRRGSGYTF	TGCGCCAGCAGCTTGCGACGGGGGTCTGGCTACACCTTC